A single sample is the source of the 12 T cell receptor beta chains below, sequenced in a study of blood T cell repertoires in COVID-19. Generated by immunoSEQ multiplex PCR, the TCRdb table keeps only in-frame clones and is missing some. The sample has a few hundred thousand clones, 87% seen once. Sequencing used PBMCs or T cells enriched from blood (not recorded which). The receptors were gathered from a woman between 25 and 40 years old who had recovered from COVID-19.

The V gene is TRBV6-5, the J gene TRBJ2-5; the match to TRBD2 covers 7 bases. Germline values: CDR1 MNHEY, CDR2 SVGAGI. This CDR3 is built from 14 residues. The junction had 10 bases not matched to a gene; V was cut back by 5 bases and J by 7 bases. The CDR3 nucleotides are TGTGCCAGCAGTCCTGCCCCGGGCGGGGGGACCCAGTACTTC. Protein sequence: CASSPAPGGGTQYF.

The chain is built from TRBV4-1 and TRBJ1-2, with 10 nucleotides matching TRBD1. CDR1 MGHRA and CDR2 YSYEKL come from the germline V gene. This CDR3 spans 16 amino acids. V shed 0 bases, J shed 2 bases, and the junction held 3 bases outside the gene matches. The CDR3 nucleotides are TGCGCCAGCAGCCAAGATTGGGGACAGGGGAACTATGGCTACACCTTC. Protein product: CASSQDWGQGNYGYTF.

V gene TRBV19 combines with J gene TRBJ1-4, with D perhaps matching TRBD1 (5 bases). Per germline, CDR1 LNHDA and CDR2 SQIVND (reference sequence). This CDR3 comprises 15 residues. V lost 3 bases to trimming and J lost 6 bases, with 14 bases between them. The CDR3 protein is CASSIWGQGDEKLFF. CDR3 DNA sequence: TGTGCCAGTAGTATCTGGGGCCAGGGTGATGAAAAACTGTTTTTT.

The chain joins TRBV18 to TRBJ1-5; 7 bases fit TRBD1. The ends lost 4 bases at V and 3 bases at J; junction bases unmatched: 3. This CDR3 spans 14 amino acids. CDR1 and CDR2 (germline): KGHSH, LQKENI. The CDR3 DNA follows: TGTGCCAGCTCACGGACAGGAGACAATCAGCCCCAGCATTTT. This translates into CASSRTGDNQPQHF.

This clone was found once. This sequence joins TRBV6-1 and TRBJ1-1, with D uncertain. Trimming stripped 2 bases from V and 1 base from J, with 8 bases between. CDR1 is MNHNS and CDR2 is SASEGT in the germline V gene. The CDR3 has 14 residues. The CDR3 loop reads CASSERWANTEAFF. In DNA form, the CDR3 reads TGTGCCAGCAGTGAAAGATGGGCGAACACTGAAGCTTTCTTT.

The rearrangement uses TRBV12-3 or TRBV12-4 and TRBJ2-3; a possible D gene is TRBD1 (5 bases). The CDR3 has 13 residues. The ends were cut back, 4 bases at V and 8 bases at J, with 13 bases in the middle. CDR3 residues: CASSYRQPATQYF. The CDR3 coding sequence is TGTGCCAGCAGTTACCGACAGCCTGCTACGCAGTATTTT.

The chain links TRBV6-5 to TRBJ1-2; the D gene is possibly TRBD1 (6 bases). Trimming stripped 1 base from V and 8 bases from J, with 20 bases between. Germline lookup yields CDR1 MNHEY and CDR2 SVGAGI. There are 16 residues in the CDR3. The CDR3 reads CASSYYSGVLAGGYTF. CDR3 bases: TGTGCCAGCAGTTACTACTCAGGGGTGTTGGCCGGCGGCTACACCTTC.

The V call is TRBV7-2, the J call TRBJ2-3; 10 bases are shared with TRBD2. With 5 bases clipped from V and 3 bases from J, the junction kept 5 bases outside the gene matches. The CDR3 runs 15 residues. Germline CDR1 and CDR2: SGHTA and FQGNSA. The CDR3 DNA reads as TGTGCCAGCAGCCACCGACTAGCGGGTACAGATACGCAGTATTTT. Translation: CASSHRLAGTDTQYF.

This chain links TRBV19 with TRBJ1-1; unclear D gene. The CDR3 runs 11 residues. V was clipped by 1 base and J by 8 bases, with 5 bases between them. Germline CDR1 is LNHDA and CDR2 is SQIVND (reference sequence). The DNA of the CDR3 is TGTGCCAGTAGTATAGCCCTGGAAGCTTTCTTT. This sequence encodes CASSIALEAFF.

The chain uses TRBV27 and TRBJ2-7; tentative D call: TRBD1 (5 bases). CDR3 length equals 18 residues. The V gene lost 1 base and the J gene lost 0 bases, with 19 bases spanning the gap. Germline V gives CDR1 MNHEY, CDR2 SMNVEV (reference sequence). The CDR3 loop is CASSLYRGLDPHSYEQYF. The CDR3 nucleotides read TGTGCCAGCAGTTTATATAGGGGATTGGACCCTCACTCCTACGAGCAGTACTTC.

J is TRBJ2-1 and V is TRBV7-2, with 10 bases matching TRBD2. Germline loops: CDR1 SGHTA, CDR2 FQGNSA. The CDR3 runs 16 residues. V lost 5 bases, J lost 1 base, and 5 bases stayed unmatched. For the CDR3, the DNA is TGTGCCAGCAGCCAAACTAGCGGGACGTCCTACAATGAGCAGTTCTTC. The encoded protein is CASSQTSGTSYNEQFF.

The CDR3 spells CASSPFLTDTQYF. CDR3 coding DNA: TGTGCCAGTAGTCCTTTTCTCACAGATACGCAGTATTTT. The rearrangement uses TRBV19 and TRBJ2-3; D not resolved. V dropped 5 bases and J dropped 2 bases, with 8 bases sitting between them. Germline-derived CDR1 and CDR2 are LNHDA and SQIVND (reference sequence). The CDR3 runs to 13 residues. The entire variable domain, with the rest obtained from reference TRBV19 and TRBJ2-3, is as follows: DGGITQSPKYLFRKEGQNVTLSCEQNLNHDAMYWYRQDPGQGLRLIYYSQIVNDFQKGDIAEGYSVSREKKESFPLTVTSAQKNPTAFYLCASSPFLTDTQYFGPGTRLTVL.